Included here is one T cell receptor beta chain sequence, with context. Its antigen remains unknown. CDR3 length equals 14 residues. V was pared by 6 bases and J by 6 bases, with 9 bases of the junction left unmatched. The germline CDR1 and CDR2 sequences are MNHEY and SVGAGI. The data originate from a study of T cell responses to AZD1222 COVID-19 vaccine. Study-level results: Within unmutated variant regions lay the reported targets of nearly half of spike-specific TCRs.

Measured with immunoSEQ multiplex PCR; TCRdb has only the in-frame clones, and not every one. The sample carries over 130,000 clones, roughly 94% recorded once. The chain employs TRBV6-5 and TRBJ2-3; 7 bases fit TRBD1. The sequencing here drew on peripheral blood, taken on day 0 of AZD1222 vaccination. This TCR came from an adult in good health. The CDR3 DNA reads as TGTGCCAGCAGGAGGGACAGAGTCCCCGATACGCAGTATTTT. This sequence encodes CASRRDRVPDTQYF.